This is a list of T cell receptor beta chains from one sample in a study of CD8 T cells in Susac syndrome. TCRdb recomputed calls from the immunoSEQ multiplex PCR reads with MiXCR, one row per CDR3 protein. The sample has approximately 150,000 distinct CDR3 sequences; roughly 95% are singletons. Material: CD4+ T cells from PBMCs. The receptors here all came from a human donor with multiple sclerosis. CDR3s include the opening cysteine and the closing phenylalanine or tryptophan. D genes are given only for firm matches. Clone size appears in some rows only: once, few, many, or a class for an expanded clone.

TRBJ1-2 | TRBV5-6 | TRBD1 | . | TGTGCCAGCACCTTGGGGGACAGGGCCTATGGCTACACCTTC | CASTLGDRAYGYTF
TRBJ2-3 | TRBV6-5 | . | . | TGTGCCAGCAGTTATGTTTCCGTTCATGGCGGCAGCCTCACAGATACGCAGTATTTT | CASSYVSVHGGSLTDTQYF
TRBJ2-7 | TRBV20-1 | TRBD1 | . | TGCAGTGCTGGCAGACCGGGACAGAGCTACGAGCAGTACTTC | CSAGRPGQSYEQYF
TRBJ2-7 | TRBV12-3/TRBV12-4 | TRBD2 | . | TGTGCCAGCAGTACACGGCGGGAGGGCTCTCTCGGGCAGTACTTC | CASSTRREGSLGQYF
TRBJ2-2 | TRBV12-3/TRBV12-4 | . | . | TGTGCCAGCAGACCCCCTCTTGCGGGAACGGGCACCGGGGAGCTGTTTTTT | CASRPPLAGTGTGELFF
TRBJ1-1 | TRBV5-6 | . | . | TGTGCCAGCAGCATCTCCAGGGGTAGGGACACTGAAGCTTTCTTT | CASSISRGRDTEAFF
TRBJ2-5 | TRBV10-3 | . | . | TGTGCCATCAGTGATTCGACCGTAAAAGAGACCCAGTACTTC | CAISDSTVKETQYF
TRBJ1-6 | TRBV3-1 | . | . | TGTGCCTCTCGCGAGAGGAATTCACCCCTCCACTTT | CASRERNSPLHF
TRBJ1-2 | TRBV27 | TRBD1 | . | TGTGCCAGTTGGACAGGGGACAACTATGGCTACACCTTC | CASWTGDNYGYTF
TRBJ1-2 | TRBV14 | . | once | TGTGCCAGCAGCCAGGGTCCTAACTATGGCTACACCTTC | CASSQGPNYGYTF
TRBJ2-2 | TRBV12-3/TRBV12-4 | TRBD1 | . | TGTGCCAGCACCTCCACCGGGACAGCGAACACCGGGGAGCTGTTTTTT | CASTSTGTANTGELFF
TRBJ2-7 | TRBV12-3/TRBV12-4 | . | . | TGTGCCAGCAGTTTACCTAGTACATACGAGCAGTACTTC | CASSLPSTYEQYF
TRBJ2-5 | TRBV5-1 | TRBD1 | . | TGCGCCAGCAGCTTAGGGACAGCCCAAGAGACCCAGTACTTC | CASSLGTAQETQYF
TRBJ2-5 | TRBV19 | . | . | TGTGCCAGTAGTACAGAGGACATTGAGACCCAGTACTTC | CASSTEDIETQYF
TRBJ2-3 | TRBV9 | . | . | TGTGCCAGCAGCGCCCAGGGCACAGATACGCAGTATTTT | CASSAQGTDTQYF
TRBJ2-4 | TRBV4-3 | TRBD1 | . | TGCGCCAGCAGCCAATGGGACAGGGCCAACATTCAGTACTTC | CASSQWDRANIQYF
TRBJ2-4 | TRBV20-1 | . | . | TGCAGTGCTGGACCCCTCGAGGAGTACTTAGCCAAAAACATTCAGTACTTC | CSAGPLEEYLAKNIQYF
TRBJ2-2 | TRBV6-2/TRBV6-3 | . | . | TGTGCCAGCAGTTCCGGAAACACCGGGGAGCTGTTTTTT | CASSSGNTGELFF
TRBJ2-7 | TRBV6-5 | . | . | TGTGCCAGCAGTTACTGGGGGGCCGCCAGGAATTACGAGCAGTACTTC | CASSYWGAARNYEQYF
TRBJ2-5 | TRBV19 | . | . | TGTGCCAGTAGTATCGGACAGCTAGAGACCCAGTACTTC | CASSIGQLETQYF
TRBJ1-5 | TRBV19 | . | . | TGTGCCAGTAGTTCTCAACAGGGAATTAATCAGCCCCAGCATTTT | CASSSQQGINQPQHF
TRBJ2-5 | TRBV4-3 | TRBD2 | . | TGCGCCAGCAGTCTTTCTAGCGGGACAAGGGAGACCCAGTACTTC | CASSLSSGTRETQYF
TRBJ2-2 | TRBV11-1 | . | . | TGTGCCAGCACCCGCCCTCCCGGGGGGCATCGGGAGCTGTTTTTT | CASTRPPGGHRELFF
TRBJ2-1 | TRBV25-1 | . | . | TGTGCCAGCAGTGCCTACAATGAGCAGTTCTTC | CASSAYNEQFF
TRBJ1-1 | TRBV18 | . | . | TGTGCCAGCTCCTCCCGACACGACACTGAAGCTTTCTTT | CASSSRHDTEAFF
TRBJ2-7 | TRBV18 | . | . | TGTGCCAGCTCACCTGCCGGGTCCTCCTACGAGCAGTACTTC | CASSPAGSSYEQYF
TRBJ2-1 | TRBV6-2/TRBV6-3 | TRBD1 | . | TGTGCCAGCAGTTGGGACAGGGGTGAGCAGTTCTTC | CASSWDRGEQFF
TRBJ1-1 | TRBV6-1 | . | . | TGTGGGACCTACCTGAACACTGAAGCTTTCTTT | CGTYLNTEAFF
TRBJ1-1 | TRBV20-1 | . | . | TGCAGTGCTAGAGTACAGGGCAAGGACACTGAAGCTTTCTTT | CSARVQGKDTEAFF
TRBJ1-1 | TRBV20-1 | . | . | TGCAGTGCTAGTCAGACAGTGAACACTGAAGCTTTCTTT | CSASQTVNTEAFF
TRBJ2-1 | TRBV15 | . | . | TGTGCCACCAGCAGAGACTTTTACAATGAGCAGTTCTTC | CATSRDFYNEQFF
TRBJ2-7 | TRBV20-1 | . | . | TGCAGTGCGGGCCCCCTCGGGCAAGACGAGCAGTACTTC | CSAGPLGQDEQYF
TRBJ2-1 | TRBV7-3 | . | . | TGTGCCAGCAGCTTAGACCCCCCAGACACCCCGAATGAGCAGTTCTTC | CASSLDPPDTPNEQFF
TRBJ2-1 | TRBV6-6 | TRBD1 | . | TGTGCCAGCAGGAATCCGGGACAGGGAGATCATGAGCAGTTCTTC | CASRNPGQGDHEQFF
TRBJ1-1 | TRBV6-5 | TRBD1 | once | TGTGCCAGCAGTTACTCGATGTTCCCAGGGGGCAGCACTGAAGCTTTCTTT | CASSYSMFPGGSTEAFF
TRBJ1-5 | TRBV30 | . | . | TGTGCCTGGAGTGTACACATCAATCAGCCCCAGCATTTT | CAWSVHINQPQHF
TRBJ2-2 | TRBV29-1 | TRBD2 | . | TGCAGCGTTGCGGTCGGACTAGGGATCGGCGGGGAGCTGTTTTTT | CSVAVGLGIGGELFF
TRBJ2-5 | TRBV11-2 | . | . | TGTGCCAGCAGCCCGGGACGTGGGAAAGAGACCCAGTACTTC | CASSPGRGKETQYF
TRBJ2-3 | TRBV9 | . | . | TGTGCCAGCAGCCCATCTCTGTACACAGATACGCAGTATTTT | CASSPSLYTDTQYF
TRBJ2-2 | TRBV7-9 | TRBD1 | . | TGTGCCAGCAGCGAAGGGGGCTGGACCGGGGAGCTGTTTTTT | CASSEGGWTGELFF
TRBJ1-5 | TRBV28 | . | . | TGTGCCAGCAGTTTGGGGACCCAGCATTTT | CASSLGTQHF
TRBJ2-5 | TRBV6-1 | TRBD2 | . | TGTGCCAGCAGTGCCCTTTGGGGGGGGACCCAGTACTTC | CASSALWGGTQYF
TRBJ2-3 | TRBV2 | . | . | TGTGCCTGCCGGGACTTCCCCACAGATACGCAGTATTTT | CACRDFPTDTQYF
TRBJ2-5 | TRBV29-1 | . | . | TGCAGCACGGGACTTCAAGAGACCCAGTACTTC | CSTGLQETQYF
TRBJ1-1 | TRBV18 | TRBD1 | . | TGTGCCAGCTCACCCCGGACAGGCCAGAACACTGAAGCTTTCTTT | CASSPRTGQNTEAFF